The 3 T cell receptor beta chains in this list originate from one sample, sequenced in a study of CD8 T cells in Susac syndrome. Random hexamers were used to reverse transcribe the RNA input (about 0.45 to 1 ug). A single record per CDR3 protein comes from TCRdb applying MiXCR to the immunoSEQ multiplex PCR reads. The sample yields approximately 220,000 distinct CDR3 sequences, approximately 90% seen once. What was sequenced was CD8+ T cells from PBMCs. The receptors shown here come from a human donor with multiple sclerosis.

This clonotype was detected only once. CDR3 sequence (DNA): TGTGCCAGCAGCGTAACCCCGAATCAGCCCCAGCATTTT. Its translation: CASSVTPNQPQHF. V usage is TRBV9 and J usage is TRBJ1-5; D uncertain. Germline CDR1 reads SGDLS; CDR2 reads YYNGEE. This CDR3 has 13 residues. Trimming removed 1 base from V and 4 bases from J, with 6 bases in between.

This chain uses TRBV7-2 with TRBJ1-4, with D perhaps matching TRBD1 (6 bases). V was shortened by 5 bases and J by 7 bases, with 8 bases between the two germline ends. The CDR3 is 12 residues long. Germline CDR1 reads SGHTA; CDR2 reads FQGNSA. The CDR3 bases are TGTGCCAGCAGCCCCAGGGGTGAAAAACTGTTTTTT. It translates to CASSPRGEKLFF.

This chain connects TRBV20-1 to TRBJ1-5; the match to TRBD1 covers 8 bases. With V trimmed by 3 bases and J by 7 bases, 11 bases remained unmatched. The CDR3 is made up of 15 amino acids. Germline V lookup: CDR1 DFQATT, CDR2 SNEGSKA (reference sequence). CDR3 in amino acids: CSASPRTGYGQPQHF. CDR3 coding DNA: TGCAGTGCTAGTCCCCGGACAGGGTATGGGCAGCCCCAGCATTTT.